This TCR beta chain was sequenced during a study of OX40 agonist ivuxolimab in advanced cancers. Overall study results and limits: The mean number of expanded clones was higher in CD8+ T cells than in CD4+. Partly responding patients at 0.1-3.0 mg/kg showed some of the smallest clonal expansion. The antigen specificity of the peripheral T cells (those that were expanded) was not determined.

Sequencing was performed with immunoSEQ multiplex PCR; in TCRdb, only in-frame clones are kept and a portion is missing. There are over 100,000 clones in the sample; 90% to 95% occur only once, and approximately 1% lies in the top ten. With respect to this clone: Its target is not known.

The germline V gene has CDR1 SGHDT and CDR2 YYEEEE. The CDR3 has 15 residues. Unmatched junction bases numbered 4, after V lost 7 bases and J lost 4 bases. Sequencing was performed on CD4+ or CD8+ T cells sorted from blood, taken in a trial of the OX40 agonist ivuxolimab. V gene TRBV5-6 combines with J gene TRBJ2-3; 15 positions match TRBD2. The sequence was obtained from an adult with an advanced solid tumor such as melanoma, head and neck, liver or kidney cancer. The CDR3 region is CASRGLAGGPDTQYF. The CDR3 DNA reads as TGTGCCAGCCGAGGACTAGCGGGAGGGCCAGATACGCAGTATTTT.